One and the same sample provided the 15 T cell receptor beta chains below, sequenced in a study of CD8+CD57+ T cells in acquired aplastic anemia. Patients picked for sequencing had shown CD8+CD57+ cell expansion detected by flow cytometry. Genomic DNA was employed as the template in profiling TCR beta VDJ and CDR3. TCRdb re-analysed the reads in MiXCR, keeping a single row per CDR3 protein. The data hold approximately 250,000 distinct CDR3 sequences, with roughly 82% observed a single time. The sequenced sample was sorted CD4+, CD8+, or CD8+CD57+ T cells (not recorded which) from PBMCs. Receptors were obtained from a human donor with aplastic anemia.

This clonotype was detected only a few times. CDR3 loop: CATRTGSNTGELFF. The CDR3 nucleotides read TGTGCCACTAGGACTGGATCGAACACCGGGGAGCTGTTTTTT. The V gene is TRBV24-1, the J gene TRBJ2-2, with D perhaps matching TRBD2 (5 bases). Germline V gene data show CDR1 as KGHDR and CDR2 as SFDVKD. Trimming removed 10 bases from V and 0 bases from J, with 11 bases in between. The CDR3 is made up of 14 amino acids.

This clonotype was picked up many times. The chain carries TRBV4-3 and TRBJ2-7; the match to TRBD1 covers 9 bases. The V segment lost 3 bases and the J segment 0 bases; nucleotides outside the gene matches: 3. Germline CDR1 and CDR2: LGHNA and YSLEER. The CDR3 spans 15 residues. The CDR3 here is CASSQDRGFSYEQYF. DNA for the CDR3: TGCGCCAGCAGCCAGGACAGGGGATTCTCCTACGAGCAGTACTTC.

This clonotype occurred once. In this CDR3 the conserved last residue, phenylalanine or tryptophan, is missing, so a read error is likely. Because the CDR3's place on the DNA is in doubt, the DNA is left out and the CDR3 is given as listed by TCRdb. This chain links TRBV7-6 with TRBJ1-5. Germline-derived CDR1 and CDR2 are SGHVS and FNYEAQ. 13 amino acids form the CDR3, both terminal residues included. The CDR3 spells CASSLNQNSYNEH.

The rearrangement uses TRBV5-8 and TRBJ2-3, with unresolved D. The CDR3 has 13 residues. V lost 0 bases and J 4 bases, leaving 6 bases between the germline ends. The germline V gene has CDR1 SGHTS and CDR2 YDEGEE. CDR3 region: CASSLGSADTQYF. The CDR3 DNA follows: TGTGCCAGCAGCTTGGGCAGCGCAGATACGCAGTATTTT.

For this clonotype: Since the CDR3 does not end with the conserved phenylalanine or tryptophan, this likely comes from a read error. Because the CDR3's place on the DNA is in doubt, the DNA is left out and the CDR3 is given as listed by TCRdb. The chain links TRBV10-3 to TRBJ2-1; TRBD2 is taken as the D call from the table, unchecked against the DNA. The CDR3 numbers 16 amino acids, ends counted. Germline V gene sequence: CDR1 ENHRY, CDR2 SYGVKD. The CDR3 region is CAIKPGLAGNQEFFGP.

Of note for this clonotype: Since the CDR3 does not end with the conserved phenylalanine or tryptophan, this likely comes from a read error. Because the CDR3's place on the DNA is in doubt, the DNA is left out and the CDR3 is given as listed by TCRdb. V gene TRBV9 combines with J gene TRBJ2-1; the D call TRBD1 from the table was never checked on the DNA. The CDR3 is 13 residues long, counting both termini. The germline V gene encodes CDR1 SGDLS and CDR2 YYNGEE. The CDR3 here is CASSASGTGANVL.

The sample holds a few counts of this clonotype. The rearrangement uses TRBV5-4 and TRBJ2-5, with 7 bases fitting TRBD2. The CDR3 is 13 amino acids. V gave up 2 bases and J gave up 3 bases; unmatched junction bases: 1. Germline-derived CDR1 and CDR2 are SGHNT and YYREEE (reference sequence). The chain's CDR3 is CASSFTSEETQYF. CDR3 DNA sequence: TGTGCCAGCAGCTTTACTAGCGAAGAGACCCAGTACTTC. The full variable domain, rest sourced from reference TRBV5-4 and TRBJ2-5, is ETGVTQSPTHLIKTRGQQVTLRCSSQSGHNTVSWYQQALGQGPQFIFQYYREEENGRGNFPPRFSGLQFPNYSSELNVNALELDDSALYLCASSFTSEETQYFGPGTRLLVL.

The V gene is TRBV9, the J gene TRBJ2-7; 7 nucleotides match TRBD2. The V segment lost 0 bases and the J segment 1 base; nucleotides outside the gene matches: 13. Germline CDR1 SGDLS, CDR2 YYNGEE. The CDR3 is 18 amino acids. The CDR3 sequence is CASSVGGDYYEQSYEQYV. As DNA, the CDR3 is TGTGCCAGCAGCGTAGGCGGGGACTACTACGAGCAGTCCTACGAGCAGTACGTC.

Concerning this clonotype itself: No conserved phenylalanine or tryptophan ends this CDR3, so it is likely a read error. Because the CDR3's place on the DNA is in doubt, the DNA is left out and the CDR3 is given as listed by TCRdb. The CDR3: CASSIADGAYNEQFFV. V and J are TRBV19 and TRBJ1-6. Counting both end residues, the CDR3 totals 16 amino acids. Germline CDR1 reads LNHDA; CDR2 reads SQIVND (reference sequence).

This clonotype has a count of ten or more. The CDR3 spells CAWSVSAGGEQYV. The DNA for the CDR3 is TGTGCCTGGAGTGTATCAGCGGGGGGTGAGCAGTACGTC. The chain links TRBV30 to TRBJ2-7; 9 nucleotides line up with TRBD2. This CDR3 region has 13 residues. The V gene end was trimmed by 0 bases and the J gene end by 7 bases; junction bases not matched to a gene: 4. The V gene's germline CDR1 is GTSNPN and CDR2 SVGIG (reference sequence).

V gene TRBV5-5 combines with J gene TRBJ1-1; D is undetermined. Trimming stripped 0 bases from V and 2 bases from J, with 14 bases between. This CDR3 has 16 amino acids. Germline CDR1 and CDR2: SGHKS and YYEKEE (reference sequence). CDR3 residues: CASSLEAVPANTEAFF. CDR3 DNA: TGTGCCAGCAGCTTGGAGGCCGTCCCGGCCAACACTGAAGCTTTCTTT.

As to this clonotype: Lacking the conserved final phenylalanine or tryptophan, this CDR3 likely reflects a read error. The DNA is left out, because the CDR3 cannot be placed on it with certainty; the CDR3 is given as TCRdb lists it. This chain uses TRBV2 with TRBJ1-5. Germline CDR1 is SNHLY and CDR2 is FYNNEI. The CDR3 spans 14 amino acids, including both terminal residues. The CDR3: CASSVMGTDQPQFV.

This clonotype was counted ten times or more. CDR3 loop: CASSLDAGGVYEQYF. CDR3 DNA: TGTGCCAGCAGCTTAGACGCAGGGGGAGTCTACGAGCAGTACTTC. The chain joins TRBV7-6 to TRBJ2-7, with 7 bases lining up with TRBD1. After removal of 1 base from V and 3 bases from J, the junction contained 6 bases not matched to a gene. The CDR3 is made up of 15 amino acids. CDR1 SGHVS and CDR2 FNYEAQ come from the germline V gene.

In the case of this clonotype: Sequence at one end of the junction differs from germline and may be a read error. The CDR3 sequence is CASSPAGTWGTHQF. The CDR3 DNA sequence: TGTGCCAGCAGCCCAGCGGGGACCTGGGGAACGCACCAGTTT. V is TRBV7-3 and J is TRBJ2-3; 7 bases match TRBD2. The CDR3 runs 14 residues. CDR1 is SGHTA, CDR2 FQGTGA, per germline.

This clonotype was seen just once. Germline and junction disagree at one end, which may indicate a read error. The J gene is TRBJ2-1, the V gene TRBV7-8; 7 bases are a match to TRBD2. CDR3 length: 15 residues. Germline CDR1 reads SGHVS; CDR2 reads FQNEAQ. The CDR3 DNA is TGTGCCAGCAGCCTAGGCGGGAGTGCCTATAATGAGCAGTTCTTC. Its protein product is CASSLGGSAYNEQFF.